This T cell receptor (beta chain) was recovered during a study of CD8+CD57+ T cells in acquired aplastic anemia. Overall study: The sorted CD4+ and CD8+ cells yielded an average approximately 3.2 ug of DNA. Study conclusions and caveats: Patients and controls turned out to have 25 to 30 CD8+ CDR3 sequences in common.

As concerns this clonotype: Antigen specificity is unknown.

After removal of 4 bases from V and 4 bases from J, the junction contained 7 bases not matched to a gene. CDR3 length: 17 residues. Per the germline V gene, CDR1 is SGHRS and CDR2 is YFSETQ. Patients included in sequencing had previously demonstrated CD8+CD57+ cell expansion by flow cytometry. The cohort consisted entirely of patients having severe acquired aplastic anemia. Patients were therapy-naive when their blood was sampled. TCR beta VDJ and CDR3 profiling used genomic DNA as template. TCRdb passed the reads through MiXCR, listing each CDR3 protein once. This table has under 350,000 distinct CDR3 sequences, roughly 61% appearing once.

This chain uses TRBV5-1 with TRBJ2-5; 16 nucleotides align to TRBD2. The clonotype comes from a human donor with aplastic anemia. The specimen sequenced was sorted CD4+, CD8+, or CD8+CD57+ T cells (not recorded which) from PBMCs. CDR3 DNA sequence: TGCGCCAGCAGCAAAGGGACTAGCGGGAGGGCCACAGAGACCCAGTACTTC. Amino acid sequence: CASSKGTSGRATETQYF.